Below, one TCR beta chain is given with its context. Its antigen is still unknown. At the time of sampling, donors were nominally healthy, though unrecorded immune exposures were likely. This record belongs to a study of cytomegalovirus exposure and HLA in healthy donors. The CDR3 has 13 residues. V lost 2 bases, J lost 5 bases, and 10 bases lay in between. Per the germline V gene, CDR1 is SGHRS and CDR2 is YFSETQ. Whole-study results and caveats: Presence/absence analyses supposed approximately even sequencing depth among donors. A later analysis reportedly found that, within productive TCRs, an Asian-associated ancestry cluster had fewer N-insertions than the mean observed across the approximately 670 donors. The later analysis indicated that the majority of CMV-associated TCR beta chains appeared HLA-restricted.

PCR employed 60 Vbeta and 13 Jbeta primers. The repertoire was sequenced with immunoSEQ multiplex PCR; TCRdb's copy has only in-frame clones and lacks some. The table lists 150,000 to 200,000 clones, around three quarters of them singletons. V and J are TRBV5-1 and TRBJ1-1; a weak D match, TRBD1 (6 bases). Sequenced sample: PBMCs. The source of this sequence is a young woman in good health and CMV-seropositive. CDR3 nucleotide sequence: TGCGCCAGCAGCTTACAGGGCTGGACTGAAGCTTTCTTT. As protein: CASSLQGWTEAFF. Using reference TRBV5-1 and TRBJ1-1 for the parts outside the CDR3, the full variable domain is KAGVTQTPRYLIKTRGQQVTLSCSPISGHRSVSWYQQTPGQGLQFLFEYFSETQRNKGNFPGRFSGRQFSNSRSEMNVSTLELGDSALYLCASSLQGWTEAFFGQGTRLTVV.